These 19 T cell receptor beta chains originate from one sample sequenced in a study of beta chain features in type 1 diabetes. Expressed TCRB transcripts were sequenced because the entire RNA isolate underwent reverse transcription. Method: immunoSEQ multiplex PCR; TCRdb's copy keeps in-frame clones and lacks some. The table shows hundreds of thousands of clones, with about a sixth occurring only once. Sequencing was done on a sample of naive CD4+ T cells from blood. These receptors were taken from a woman younger than 30 in good health.

J is TRBJ2-7 and V is TRBV6-1; no firm D call. Germline V gene sequence: CDR1 MNHNS, CDR2 SASEGT. The CDR3 is made up of 14 amino acids. The V end was cut by 4 bases, the J end by 5 bases, with 15 bases between. CDR3 loop: CASSGWRAIHEQYF. In nucleotides, the CDR3 is TGTGCCAGCAGTGGCTGGCGAGCGATCCACGAGCAGTACTTC.

This clone was observed a few times. V is TRBV14 and J is TRBJ2-7, with 9 bases matching TRBD1. With 5 bases clipped from V and 3 bases from J, the junction kept 8 bases outside the gene matches. The CDR3 loop spans 15 amino acids. Germline CDR1 is SGHDN and CDR2 is FVKESK. CDR3 sequence (DNA): TGTGCCAGCAGCACGCGGACAGGGGACGGCTACGAGCAGTACTTC. Its translation is CASSTRTGDGYEQYF.

The chain couples TRBV7-6 to TRBJ2-5, with D perhaps being TRBD1 or TRBD2 (5 bases each). Germline CDR1 is SGHVS and CDR2 is FNYEAQ. V lost 1 base and J 9 bases, leaving 24 bases between the germline ends. This CDR3 is 17 amino acids long. The CDR3, as DNA: TGTGCCAGCAGCTTAGAACCCAGACTCCGGCCCGGGGCGGCCCAGTACTTC. It encodes CASSLEPRLRPGAAQYF.

This clone was counted between two and nine times. J is TRBJ2-3 and V is TRBV7-2; D gene uncertain. Germline CDR1 reads SGHTA; CDR2 reads FQGNSA. This CDR3 region has 17 residues. Trimming took off 5 bases at V and 1 base at J, with 19 bases between the two ends. The CDR3 loop is CASSTQSPWRRTDTQYF. DNA for the CDR3: TGTGCCAGCAGCACCCAGTCCCCCTGGCGGCGCACAGATACGCAGTATTTT.

This sequence joins TRBV28 and TRBJ2-7, with 8 bases aligning to TRBD1. Germline V gene lookup returns CDR1 MDHEN and CDR2 SYDVKM. V was pared by 2 bases and J by 3 bases, with 3 bases of the junction left unmatched. This CDR3 is built from 14 residues. CDR3 sequence reads: CASSLVDRGYEQYF. The CDR3 nucleotides read TGTGCCAGCAGTTTAGTAGACAGGGGCTACGAGCAGTACTTC. The entire variable domain, with the rest obtained from reference TRBV28 and TRBJ2-7, is as follows: DVKVTQSSRYLVKRTGEKVFLECVQDMDHENMFWYRQDPGLGLRLIYFSYDVKMKEKGDIPEGYSVSREKKERFSLILESASTNQTSMYLCASSLVDRGYEQYFGPGTRLTVT.

J is TRBJ2-1 and V is TRBV18, with unresolved D. V dropped 3 bases and J dropped 9 bases, with 18 bases sitting between them. CDR3 length equals 15 residues. CDR1 is KGHSH and CDR2 is LQKENI in the germline V gene. CDR3 sequence (DNA): TGTGCCAGCTCACCCAGCGAGGCCGGAGCTGTTGAGCAGTTCTTC. Residues: CASSPSEAGAVEQFF.

The gene calls are TRBV7-6 and TRBJ1-4; D call uncertain. Germline V gene lookup returns CDR1 SGHVS and CDR2 FNYEAQ. The V gene lost 5 bases and the J gene lost 5 bases, with 12 bases spanning the gap. CDR3 length equals 14 residues. The CDR3 DNA reads as TGTGCCAGCAGCCCTAAGGCATCGAATGAAAAACTGTTTTTT. As protein: CASSPKASNEKLFF.

This clone has just a few counts. The chain joins TRBV9 to TRBJ1-4; no firm D call. V lost 0 bases and J 6 bases, leaving 6 bases between the germline ends. Germline-derived CDR1 and CDR2 are SGDLS and YYNGEE. This CDR3 comprises 13 residues. Here the CDR3 reads CASSVERYEKLFF. The CDR3 bases are TGTGCCAGCAGCGTAGAAAGATATGAAAAACTGTTTTTT.

A few counts support this clone. The rearrangement joins TRBV7-2 to TRBJ2-1; 7 bases match TRBD2. Looked up from germline, CDR1 is SGHTA and CDR2 is FQGNSA. V shed 7 bases and J 8 bases; nucleotides not matched to a gene: 17. CDR3 length equals 16 residues. The CDR3 DNA is TGTGCCAGCACACCGAATGTTCTAGCGGCGTGGGATGAGCAGTTCTTC. This translates into CASTPNVLAAWDEQFF.

The table lists this clone with a few counts. The rearrangement joins TRBV29-1 to TRBJ1-2, with a possible D match to TRBD1 (6 bases). The CDR3 runs to 12 residues. V was cut by 3 bases and J by 6 bases, with 11 bases left in between. Germline V gives CDR1 SQVTM, CDR2 ANQGSEA. The CDR3 sequence is CSVDRTEHGYTF. CDR3 DNA: TGCAGCGTTGACCGGACAGAGCATGGCTACACCTTC.

The chain has TRBV19 and TRBJ1-2; 9 positions agree with TRBD1. The V gene's germline CDR1 is LNHDA and CDR2 SQIVND (reference sequence). The CDR3 runs 13 residues. V was clipped by 6 bases and J by 4 bases; unmatched bases: 3. CDR3 DNA sequence: TGTGCCAGTAGGACAGGGGGAATCTATGGCTACACCTTC. The encoded protein is CASRTGGIYGYTF.

The chain joins TRBV19 to TRBJ2-2; D is unclear. The length of the CDR3 is 13 residues. Trimming stripped 9 bases from V and 2 bases from J, with 10 bases between. Germline V gene lookup returns CDR1 LNHDA and CDR2 SQIVND (reference sequence). CDR3 in DNA: TGTGCCAGGTCTCGGAGAAACACCGGGGAGCTGTTTTTT. It yields the protein CARSRRNTGELFF.

This chain connects TRBV19 to TRBJ2-6, with D maybe TRBD2 (5 bases). The CDR3 has 15 amino acids. With 6 bases removed from V and 4 bases from J, the gap between germline ends came to 13 bases. Germline values: CDR1 LNHDA, CDR2 SQIVND (reference sequence). The CDR3 DNA is TGTGCCAGTAGCCCCGGAGGAGCCGGGGCCAACGTCCTGACTTTC. Its protein is CASSPGGAGANVLTF.

This chain uses TRBV7-2 with TRBJ2-7, with 8 nucleotides matching TRBD1. Germline V CDR1 and CDR2: SGHTA, FQGNSA. The length of the CDR3 is 13 residues. Unmatched junction bases numbered 5, after V lost 4 bases and J lost 6 bases. CDR3 loop: CASSSRTGFEQYF. In nucleotides, the CDR3 is TGTGCCAGCAGCTCGCGGACAGGGTTCGAGCAGTACTTC. The full variable domain, completed using reference TRBV7-2 and TRBJ2-7, is GAGVSQSPSNKVTEKGKDVELRCDPISGHTALYWYRQSLGQGLEFLIYFQGNSAPDKSGLPSDRFSAERTGGSVSTLTIQRTQQEDSAVYLCASSSRTGFEQYFGPGTRLTVT.

Notes on this clone: Other DNA sequences in the sample encode the same CDR3. The chain recombines TRBV20-1 with TRBJ2-7; unclear D gene. V lost 3 bases and J lost 3, with 6 bases in between. CDR3 size: 11 residues. Germline V gene sequence: CDR1 DFQATT, CDR2 SNEGSKA (reference sequence). CDR3 DNA sequence: TGCAGTGCTAGTCCTAGCTACGAGCAGTACTTC. It is translated as CSASPSYEQYF.

This clone came up a few times. The rearrangement joins TRBV18 to TRBJ1-5, with TRBD1 matching over 9 bases. This CDR3 has 16 residues. Per germline, CDR1 KGHSH and CDR2 LQKENI. V gave up 3 bases and J gave up 5 bases; unmatched junction bases: 8. The chain's CDR3 is CASSPGGGQGYQPQHF. The CDR3 DNA reads TGTGCCAGCTCACCTGGAGGGGGACAGGGTTATCAGCCCCAGCATTTT.

This clone has more than one count but fewer than ten. V is TRBV27 and J is TRBJ2-7, with 10 bases identical to TRBD1. CDR3 length: 18 residues. V was pared by 6 bases and J by 3 bases, with 17 bases of the junction left unmatched. The germline CDR1 and CDR2 sequences are MNHEY and SMNVEV (reference sequence). The chain's CDR3 is CASSFSIRDRGIGYEQYF. In nucleotides, the CDR3 is TGTGCCAGCAGCTTTTCCATAAGGGACAGGGGTATTGGCTACGAGCAGTACTTC.

The chain is built from TRBV5-1 and TRBJ2-3; D gene uncertain. There are 14 residues in the CDR3. With 0 bases removed from V and 1 base from J, the gap between germline ends came to 6 bases. The germline V gene encodes CDR1 SGHRS and CDR2 YFSETQ. CDR3 nucleotides: TGCGCCAGCAGCTTGGATGCGGGCACAGATACGCAGTATTTT. Its protein is CASSLDAGTDTQYF.

There are a few counts of this clone. The chain recombines TRBV5-4 with TRBJ1-2; 8 positions agree with TRBD1. Germline CDR1 and CDR2: SGHNT and YYREEE (reference sequence). V dropped 5 bases and J dropped 4; count of bases not matched to a gene: 7. The CDR3 is 14 amino acids. CDR3 DNA: TGTGCCAGCAGGGCGCGACAGGGGACCTATGGCTACACCTTC. Its protein product is CASRARQGTYGYTF.